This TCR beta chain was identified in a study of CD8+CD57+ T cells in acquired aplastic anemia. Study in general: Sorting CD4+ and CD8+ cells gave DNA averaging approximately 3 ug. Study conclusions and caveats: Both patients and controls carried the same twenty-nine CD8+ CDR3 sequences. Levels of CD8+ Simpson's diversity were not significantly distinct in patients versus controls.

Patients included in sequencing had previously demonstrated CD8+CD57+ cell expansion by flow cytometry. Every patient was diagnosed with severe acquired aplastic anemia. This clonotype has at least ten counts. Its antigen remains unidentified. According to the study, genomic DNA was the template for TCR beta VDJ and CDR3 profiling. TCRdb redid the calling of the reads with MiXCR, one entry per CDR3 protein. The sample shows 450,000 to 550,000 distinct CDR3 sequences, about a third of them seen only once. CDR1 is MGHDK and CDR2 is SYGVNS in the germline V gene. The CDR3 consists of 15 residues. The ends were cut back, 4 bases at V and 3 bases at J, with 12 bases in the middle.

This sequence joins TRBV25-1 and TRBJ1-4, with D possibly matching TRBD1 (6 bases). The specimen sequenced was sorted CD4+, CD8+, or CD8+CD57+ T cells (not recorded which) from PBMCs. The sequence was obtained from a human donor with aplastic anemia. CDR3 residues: CASSAGGRSNEKLFF. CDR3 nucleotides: TGTGCCAGCAGTGCCGGGGGCAGGTCTAATGAAAAACTGTTTTTT. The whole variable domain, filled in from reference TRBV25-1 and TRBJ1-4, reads EADIYQTPRYLVIGTGKKITLECSQTMGHDKMYWYQQDPGMELHLIHYSYGVNSTEKGDLSSESTVSRIRTEHFPLTLESARPSHTSQYLCASSAGGRSNEKLFFGSGTQLSVL.